This T cell receptor (beta chain) was found in a study of regulatory T cells in long-lasting Graves disease. Overall study context: More than 5 years of antithyroid drugs with positive TSH receptor antibodies defined persistent Graves' disease. Study outcomes and limitations: Accuracy was perhaps lowered by the small sample size. Patients with persistent disease shared some 2,500 public clonotypes, outpacing the approximately 920 shared by new patients. Patients with persistent disease showed a bias toward TRBV28, TRBJ1-2 and TRBJ2-5.

In this sample, this clonotype turned up many times. Its target is not known. Assembly of TCR beta libraries relied on iRepertoire HTBI primers together with Arm-PCR of CDR3 regions. Each CDR3 protein gets one entry after TCRdb re-called the multiplex PCR reads with MiXCR. The sample consists of approximately 350,000 distinct CDR3 sequences, roughly 24% of them appearing once. The V end lost 3 bases, the J end lost 4 bases, and 22 bases lay between the germline ends. CDR3 length equals 17 residues. The V gene's germline CDR1 is WNHNN and CDR2 SYGVQD (reference sequence). Time point described: persistent/refractory GD, antithyroid drugs over 5 years with positive TRAb. Extracted RNA from PBMCs served as the source of the TCR library.

This clonotype was sampled from a middle-aged woman with Graves disease. The material was peripheral blood mononuclear cells (PBMCs), obtained when the disease was refractory, from a patient treated with antithyroid drugs. V gene TRBV10-1 combines with J gene TRBJ2-7; D might be TRBD2 (6 bases). The CDR3 DNA reads as TGCGCCAGCAGTGACCCTGACACAGCGGGCAGCCGATACGAGCAGTACTTC. As protein: CASSDPDTAGSRYEQYF.